This T cell receptor (beta chain) derives from a study of OX40 agonist ivuxolimab in advanced cancers. About this clone: Antigen specificity is unknown.

The data were produced by immunoSEQ multiplex PCR, yet TCRdb's version contains in-frame clones alone and is incomplete. The sample lists roughly 67,000 clones, roughly 80% occurring once. The length of the CDR3 is 14 residues. Overall study results and limits: Average numbers of expanded clones were greater in CD8+ T cells than in CD4+.

The sample consisted of CD4+ or CD8+ T cells sorted from blood, taken in a trial of the OX40 agonist ivuxolimab. J is TRBJ2-7 and V is TRBV1; TRBD1, the D gene given by the table, was not confirmed from the DNA. TRBV1 is marked as a pseudogene. This TCR derives from an adult with an advanced solid tumor such as melanoma, head and neck, liver or kidney cancer. The CDR3 region has the DNA TGCACCAGCAGCCGGGACAGGGGGTACTACGAGCAGTACGTC. Translating gives CTSSRDRGYYEQYV.